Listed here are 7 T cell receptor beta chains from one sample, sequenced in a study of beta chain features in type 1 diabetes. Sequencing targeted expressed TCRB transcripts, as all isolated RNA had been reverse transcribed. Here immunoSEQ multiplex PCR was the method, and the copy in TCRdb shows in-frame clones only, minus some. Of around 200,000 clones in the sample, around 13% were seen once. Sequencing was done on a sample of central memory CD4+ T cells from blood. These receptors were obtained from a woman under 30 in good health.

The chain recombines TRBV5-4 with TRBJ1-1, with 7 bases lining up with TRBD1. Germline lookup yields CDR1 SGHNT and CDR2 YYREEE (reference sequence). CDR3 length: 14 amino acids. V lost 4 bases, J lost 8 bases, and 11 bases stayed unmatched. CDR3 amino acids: CASSKTGSSTEAFF. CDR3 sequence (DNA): TGTGCCAGCAGCAAGACAGGGAGTTCGACCGAAGCTTTCTTT.

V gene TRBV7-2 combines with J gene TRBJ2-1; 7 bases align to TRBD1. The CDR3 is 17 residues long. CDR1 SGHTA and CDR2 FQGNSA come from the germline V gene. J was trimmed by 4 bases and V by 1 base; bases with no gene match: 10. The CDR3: CASSLGGGKGAYNEQFF. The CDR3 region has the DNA TGTGCCAGCAGCTTAGGGGGTGGGAAGGGGGCATACAATGAGCAGTTCTTC. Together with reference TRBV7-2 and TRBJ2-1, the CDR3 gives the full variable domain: GAGVSQSPSNKVTEKGKDVELRCDPISGHTALYWYRQSLGQGLEFLIYFQGNSAPDKSGLPSDRFSAERTGGSVSTLTIQRTQQEDSAVYLCASSLGGGKGAYNEQFFGPGTRLTVL.

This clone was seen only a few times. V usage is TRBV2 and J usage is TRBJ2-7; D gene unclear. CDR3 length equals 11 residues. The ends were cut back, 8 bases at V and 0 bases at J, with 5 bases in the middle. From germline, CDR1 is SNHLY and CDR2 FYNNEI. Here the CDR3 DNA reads TGTGCCAGCTCTTCCTCCTACGAGCAGTACTTC. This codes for CASSSSYEQYF.

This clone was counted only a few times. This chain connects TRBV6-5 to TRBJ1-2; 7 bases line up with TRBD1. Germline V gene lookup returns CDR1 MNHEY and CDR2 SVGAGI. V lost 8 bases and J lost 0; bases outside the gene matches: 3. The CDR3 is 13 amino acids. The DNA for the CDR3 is TGTGCCAGCGGGACAGCCACTAACTATGGCTACACCTTC. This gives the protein CASGTATNYGYTF.

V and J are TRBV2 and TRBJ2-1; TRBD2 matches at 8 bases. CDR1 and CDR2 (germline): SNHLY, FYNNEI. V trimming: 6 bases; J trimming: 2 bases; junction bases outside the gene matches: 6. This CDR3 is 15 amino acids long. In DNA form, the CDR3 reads TGTGCCAGCAGGAGAGTAGCGGGAACCTACAATGAGCAGTTCTTC. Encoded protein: CASRRVAGTYNEQFF.

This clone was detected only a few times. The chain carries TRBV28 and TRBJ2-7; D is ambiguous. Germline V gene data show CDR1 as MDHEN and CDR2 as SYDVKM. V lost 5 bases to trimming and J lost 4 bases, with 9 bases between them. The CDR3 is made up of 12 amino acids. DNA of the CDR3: TGTGCCAGCAGTCCCTTGGCTTACGAGCAGTACTTC. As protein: CASSPLAYEQYF.

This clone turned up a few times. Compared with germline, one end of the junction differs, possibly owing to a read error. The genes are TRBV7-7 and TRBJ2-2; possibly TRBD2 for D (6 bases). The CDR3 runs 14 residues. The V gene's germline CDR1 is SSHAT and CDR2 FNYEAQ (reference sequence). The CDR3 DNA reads TGTGCTAGCAGCCCTACTAGCCCAGCCGGGGAGCTGTTTTTT. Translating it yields CASSPTSPAGELFF. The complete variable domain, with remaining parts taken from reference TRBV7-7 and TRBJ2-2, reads GAGVSQSPRYKVTKRGQDVTLRCDPISSHATLYWYQQALGQGPEFLTYFNYEAQPDKSGLPSDRFSAERPEGSISTLTIQRTEQRDSAMYRCASSPTSPAGELFFGEGSRLTVL.